The following is a T cell receptor beta chain sequence with its context. Its antigen is still unknown. Within one base of it there is no much larger clone, and no base qualities were kept. Trimming takes 7 bases from V and 2 bases from J, and the germline ends sit 8 bases apart. CDR1 and CDR2 are read off the germline V gene (reference sequence) as MNHNY and SVGAGI. From the cysteine up to the phenylalanine, the CDR3 has a length of 12 residues. Just CDR3 DNA is preserved here, 36 bases in frame from base 1. This sample stems from a study of multiple sclerosis patients with progressive multifocal leukoencephalopathy (dated by TCRdb to the late 2010s). As for the study more broadly: A handful of MS patients treated with natalizumab who did not develop PML were sampled longitudinally as controls. Two patients on natalizumab who later developed PML were tracked over time from before therapy, through 6 and 12 months, up to PML onset. The study examined peripheral T and B cells of MS patients who developed PML (4 under natalizumab, 1 after alemtuzumab) and treated patients who did not. The study was designed to detect JC virus-specific or public T-cell expansions arising at the time of PML onset. Broader findings and caveats from the paper: The analysis covered only peripheral blood, although cerebrospinal fluid or brain lymphocytes might be more informative for natalizumab-associated PML. TRB clones above 0.5% frequency appeared only in PML patients, but expanded clones at PML onset were already present before and during natalizumab therapy. No common TRBV or TRBJ gene usage or preferential TRBV-TRBJ pairings were detected when PML developed. Less diverse TRB repertoires in most PML patients were suggested by lower normalized Shannon entropy, whereas values near 1 were observed in the natalizumab-treated controls. Because the cohort was small and descriptive, it remained unclear whether the findings reflect JC virus infection or general immunocompromise.

The time point label for this specimen denotes: before natalizumab initiation. Every listed patient had received interferon beta before, and every PML patient was female. Blood samples at T0 were collected prior to the first natalizumab infusion. Ficoll-Hypaque density gradient centrifugation was used to isolate peripheral blood mononuclear cells. Using the immunoSEQ two-step multiplex PCR at survey-level depth, TRB CDR3 regions were amplified from genomic DNA. Synthetic inline TR CDR3 controls covering all V-J pairings were spiked into each PCR to estimate template counts and remove amplification bias. Reads were processed so that amplification and sequencing bias were reduced, and quantification was performed against synthetic TR CDR3 analogs. The authors processed their data as follows. Raw data were processed in ImmunoSEQ Analyzer, with out-of-frame sequences and CDR3s containing stop codons removed, and gene names were assigned according to IMGT nomenclature. Repertoire diversity was summarized as normalized Shannon entropy, defined as 1 minus Pielou's evenness. Only TRB sequences sharing the V gene, the J gene and the CDR3 were counted as identical. Public PML clonotypes were CDR3s found in two or more PML-onset samples but not found earlier, in controls, or in public databases. Positional CDR3 amino acid composition was analyzed in Skylign with the observed count method. The immuneACCESS repertoire file appears here via TCRdb, limited to in-frame rearrangements. These files lack a portion of the clones; in checked studies, under half of the deficit traces to unresolved V genes, and the cause of the others is not known. The V and J calls and clone size are taken from that table; D and trimming were inferred from the DNA. The sample table records approximately 27,000 clones; around nine tenths of these occur just once. The ten largest account for under 1.2% of the sample.

This TCR came from a human donor with multiple sclerosis. The chain links TRBV6-6 with TRBJ1-2; TRBD1 is possibly the D segment (6 matching bases). The sample taken for sequencing was PBMCs. The DNA is as follows: TGTGCCAGCATGAGGGGGAACTATGGCTACACCTTC. Its product reads: CASMRGNYGYTF.